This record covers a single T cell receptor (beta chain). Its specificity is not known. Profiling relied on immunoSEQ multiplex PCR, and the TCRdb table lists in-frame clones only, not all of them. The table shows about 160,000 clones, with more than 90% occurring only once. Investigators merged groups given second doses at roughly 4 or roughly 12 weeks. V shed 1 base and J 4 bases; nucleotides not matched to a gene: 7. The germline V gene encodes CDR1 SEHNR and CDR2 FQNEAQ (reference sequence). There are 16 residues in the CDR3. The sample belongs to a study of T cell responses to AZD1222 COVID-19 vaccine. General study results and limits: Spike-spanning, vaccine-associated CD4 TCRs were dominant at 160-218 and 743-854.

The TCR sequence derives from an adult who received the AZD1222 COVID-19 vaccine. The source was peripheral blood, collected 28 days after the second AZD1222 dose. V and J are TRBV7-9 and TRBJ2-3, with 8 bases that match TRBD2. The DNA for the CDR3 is TGTGCCAGCAGCTTAGGAGCCGGGAGGGGAGCAGATACGCAGTATTTT. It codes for CASSLGAGRGADTQYF.